Presented here are 26 T cell receptor beta chains from one specimen sequenced in a study of identical twins. TCRdb re-derived calls from the 5' RACE reads in MiXCR, one entry per CDR3 protein. The sample carries around 550,000 distinct CDR3 sequences, 13% to 15% recorded once. The sample was also reused in another study, on yellow fever vaccine responses in identical twins.

Source material: CD4+ T cells sorted from blood. These TCRs come from a woman aged 18-29 years in good health.

The V and J genes are TRBV6-5 and TRBJ2-2; TRBD2 agrees at 7 bases. Looked up from germline, CDR1 is MNHEY and CDR2 is SVGAGI. Trimming at V came to 11 bases and at J to 6 bases, leaving 6 bases not matched to a gene. There are 12 residues in the CDR3. CDR3 amino acids: CAARDYAGELFF. CDR3 nucleotides: TGTGCCGCCCGGGACTACGCCGGGGAGCTGTTTTTT.

The chain links TRBV5-1 to TRBJ2-3; no definite D call. The V and J ends lost 3 bases and 0 bases respectively, with 17 bases between them. This CDR3 contains 17 residues. Germline V CDR1 and CDR2: SGHRS, YFSETQ. The CDR3 region is CASSSSMSAVSTDTQYF. The CDR3 bases are TGCGCCAGCAGCTCGAGCATGTCGGCCGTTAGCACAGATACGCAGTATTTT.

In nucleotides, the CDR3 is TGTGCCAGCAGCCGTACAGTGGCAAGCACAGATACGCAGTATTTT. Amino acids: CASSRTVASTDTQYF. The V and J genes are TRBV11-2 and TRBJ2-3, with D uncertain. Trimming cost V 5 bases and J 0 bases, with 12 bases left between them. The CDR3 is 15 residues long. The germline V gene encodes CDR1 SGHAT and CDR2 FQNNGV.

This clonotype was found a few times. The genes are TRBV5-1 and TRBJ2-3; D perhaps matches TRBD1 (5 bases). Per germline, CDR1 SGHRS and CDR2 YFSETQ. With 4 bases removed from V and 2 bases from J, the gap between germline ends came to 17 bases. The CDR3 consists of 16 residues. The CDR3 DNA follows: TGCGCCAGCAGCCCCCGGACATCTGCCCCCACAGATACGCAGTATTTT. Translated, it gives CASSPRTSAPTDTQYF.

This clonotype was counted between two and nine times. As DNA, the CDR3 is TGTGCCAGCAGCTTATTGGGGGAACATGAGCAGTTCTTC. Translated: CASSLLGEHEQFF. The V gene is TRBV7-3, the J gene TRBJ2-1; possibly TRBD1 or TRBD2 for D (5 bases each). CDR3 length: 13 residues. V was pared by 2 bases and J by 8 bases, with 10 bases between. Looked up from germline, CDR1 is SGHTA and CDR2 is FQGTGA. Filled out from reference TRBV7-3 and TRBJ2-1, the complete variable domain reads GAGVSQTPSNKVTEKGKYVELRCDPISGHTALYWYRQSLGQGPEFLIYFQGTGAADDSGLPNDRFFAVRPEGSVSTLKIQRTERGDSAVYLCASSLLGEHEQFFGPGTRLTVL.

The chain recombines TRBV5-1 with TRBJ2-7, with TRBD2 matching 12 bases. The V gene end was trimmed by 5 bases and the J gene end by 6 bases; junction bases not matched to a gene: 6. Germline V CDR1 and CDR2: SGHRS, YFSETQ. The CDR3 is 14 amino acids. The CDR3 coding sequence is TGCGCCAGCAGTGCGACTAGCGGGAGTACCGAGCAGTACTTC. It is translated as CASSATSGSTEQYF.

This clonotype occurred once. The chain carries TRBV7-8 and TRBJ2-2; D unclear. Germline CDR1 SGHVS, CDR2 FQNEAQ. V lost 8 bases and J lost 6, with 16 bases in between. The CDR3 is 14 amino acids. This CDR3 is CASPQGWGSGELFF. The CDR3 DNA follows: TGTGCCAGCCCGCAAGGTTGGGGATCCGGGGAGCTGTTTTTT.

The chain employs TRBV7-9 and TRBJ2-1; unclear D gene. V was shortened by 5 bases and J by 5 bases, with 16 bases between the two germline ends. Germline CDR1 reads SEHNR; CDR2 reads FQNEAQ (reference sequence). This CDR3 comprises 15 residues. The chain's CDR3 is CASSPPPLGNNEQFF. CDR3 nucleotides: TGTGCCAGCAGCCCCCCTCCCCTAGGGAACAATGAGCAGTTCTTC.

V and J are TRBV15 and TRBJ1-6, with unresolved D. V dropped 0 bases and J dropped 6 bases, with 12 bases sitting between them. CDR1 LNHNV and CDR2 YYDKDF come from the germline V gene (reference sequence). The CDR3 sequence is 16 residues long. The CDR3 spells CATSRDDDPLNSPLHF. As DNA, the CDR3 is TGTGCCACCAGCAGAGATGACGATCCGCTTAATTCACCCCTCCACTTT.

The chain employs TRBV12-3 or TRBV12-4 and TRBJ2-4; the D is unclear. V lost 6 bases and J lost 0, with 6 bases in between. This CDR3 contains 13 residues. The CDR3 bases are TGTGCCAGCAGGCCCCTAGCCAAAAACATTCAGTACTTC. Encoded protein: CASRPLAKNIQYF.

This clonotype came up many times. The rearrangement uses TRBV15 and TRBJ2-1, with a tentative D call TRBD2 (7 bases). Deletions cut 4 bases from V and 3 bases from J, with 10 bases between. Looked up from germline, CDR1 is LNHNV and CDR2 is YYDKDF (reference sequence). The CDR3 has 14 amino acids. The CDR3 DNA reads TGTGCCACCAGCAAGGGGGACTACTACAATGAGCAGTTCTTC. This translates into CATSKGDYYNEQFF.

This clonotype was recorded a few times. The rearrangement uses TRBV20-1 and TRBJ2-3; the match to TRBD2 covers 10 bases. The CDR3 consists of 16 residues. V trimming: 2 bases; J trimming: 2 bases; junction bases outside the gene matches: 7. Germline assignment: CDR1 DFQATT and CDR2 SNEGSKA (reference sequence). The CDR3: CSARSSSGGLTDTQYF. The CDR3 coding sequence is TGCAGTGCTAGAAGTTCTAGCGGGGGCCTCACAGATACGCAGTATTTT.

This clonotype was seen only a few times. This chain joins TRBV29-1 and TRBJ2-7, with D uncertain. Germline V lookup: CDR1 SQVTM, CDR2 ANQGSEA. CDR3 length: 10 amino acids. V lost 4 bases, J lost 2 bases, and 3 bases lay in between. The CDR3 loop reads CSVGTYEQYF. The CDR3 coding sequence is TGCAGCGTTGGAACCTACGAGCAGTACTTC.

This clonotype was detected a few times. V and J are TRBV28 and TRBJ2-7; TRBD2 might be the D (5 bases). CDR1 MDHEN and CDR2 SYDVKM come from the germline V gene. CDR3 length: 11 amino acids. The V end was cut by 4 bases, the J end by 6 bases, with 7 bases between. In nucleotides, the CDR3 is TGTGCCAGCAGTTGGGCGGGCGAGCAGTACTTC. Encoded protein: CASSWAGEQYF.

In its sample, this clonotype was seen a few times. The chain combines TRBV13 with TRBJ2-1, with unresolved D. This CDR3 has 14 amino acids. Germline V gene sequence: CDR1 PRHDT, CDR2 FYEKMQ (reference sequence). The V end was cut by 5 bases, the J end by 6 bases, with 14 bases between. CDR3 region: CASSLTIRVNEQFF. The CDR3 bases are TGTGCCAGCAGCCTGACGATTAGGGTCAATGAGCAGTTCTTC. Filled out from reference TRBV13 and TRBJ2-1, the complete variable domain reads AAGVIQSPRHLIKEKRETATLKCYPIPRHDTVYWYQQGPGQDPQFLISFYEKMQSDKGSIPDRFSAQQFSDYHSELNMSSLELGDSALYFCASSLTIRVNEQFFGPGTRLTVL.

This clonotype has more than one count but fewer than ten. The J gene is TRBJ2-3, the V gene TRBV29-1, with 8 positions matching TRBD2. CDR1 and CDR2 (germline): SQVTM, ANQGSEA. This CDR3 contains 18 residues. V shed 4 bases, J shed 2 bases, and the junction held 17 bases outside the gene matches. The CDR3 spells CSVGGVAGGPSSTDTQYF. CDR3 nucleotide sequence: TGCAGCGTTGGAGGGGTGGCGGGAGGTCCCTCCTCCACAGATACGCAGTATTTT.

This chain connects TRBV18 to TRBJ1-5; no clear D gene. This CDR3 spans 15 amino acids. Trimming removed 2 bases at V and 4 bases at J, with 12 bases between. Germline lookup yields CDR1 KGHSH and CDR2 LQKENI. The CDR3 reads CASSPAEGSNQPQHF. DNA for the CDR3: TGTGCCAGCTCACCAGCGGAAGGCAGTAATCAGCCCCAGCATTTT.

This clonotype was observed a handful of times. The gene calls are TRBV12-3 or TRBV12-4 and TRBJ2-7; the match to TRBD2 covers 9 bases. The CDR3 is 13 amino acids. Trimming removed 4 bases from V and 2 bases from J; junction bases left unmatched: 0. DNA for the CDR3: TGTGCCAGCAGTTCTAGCGGGACCTACGAGCAGTACTTC. Its protein product is CASSSSGTYEQYF.

At least ten counts were recorded for this clonotype. This rearrangement joins TRBV15 to TRBJ1-1; D might be TRBD1 (6 bases). Germline V lookup: CDR1 LNHNV, CDR2 YYDKDF (reference sequence). This CDR3 spans 15 amino acids. V lost 0 bases to trimming and J lost 0 bases, with 8 bases between them. CDR3 sequence: CATSREDRMNTEAFF. The CDR3 nucleotides read TGTGCCACCAGCAGAGAAGACAGGATGAACACTGAAGCTTTCTTT.

V gene TRBV16 combines with J gene TRBJ2-1; weak D call: TRBD1 (5 bases). CDR3 length: 14 amino acids. The germline V gene encodes CDR1 KGHSY and CDR2 FQNENV. Trimming took 2 bases from V and 10 from J, leaving 15 bases between them. Here the CDR3 reads CASSQAVQGWEQFF. The CDR3 nucleotides are TGTGCCAGCAGCCAAGCTGTTCAGGGTTGGGAGCAGTTCTTC.

This clonotype was counted only a few times. This chain connects TRBV25-1 to TRBJ2-2, with a possible D match to TRBD2 (5 bases). Per germline, CDR1 MGHDK and CDR2 SYGVNS. Trimming cost V 7 bases and J 6 bases, with 12 bases left between them. CDR3 length: 13 residues. This chain's CDR3 is CASNLGVAGELFF. The CDR3 DNA sequence: TGTGCCAGCAACCTCGGGGTGGCCGGGGAGCTGTTTTTT.

V gene TRBV20-1 combines with J gene TRBJ2-5, with 13 bases matching TRBD2. With V trimmed by 6 bases and J by 4 bases, 5 bases remained unmatched. Looked up from germline, CDR1 is DFQATT and CDR2 is SNEGSKA (reference sequence). CDR3 length: 14 amino acids. The CDR3 bases are TGCAGTGCAAAACTAGCGGGGGGGCTAGAGACCCAGTACTTC. This translates into CSAKLAGGLETQYF.

This clonotype appeared a few times. The chain couples TRBV28 to TRBJ1-2; D not resolved. Germline V CDR1 and CDR2: MDHEN, SYDVKM. This CDR3 is 14 amino acids long. Deletions cut 4 bases from V and 0 bases from J, with 9 bases between. The CDR3 bases are TGTGCCAGCAGTTCGGCAGCCCCTAACTATGGCTACACCTTC. The encoded protein is CASSSAAPNYGYTF.

The rearrangement joins TRBV10-3 to TRBJ2-1; D may be TRBD1 or TRBD2 (5 bases each). CDR1 and CDR2 (germline): ENHRY, SYGVKD. Trimming removed 4 bases from V and 8 bases from J, with 18 bases in between. There are 15 residues in the CDR3. CDR3 nucleotides: TGTGCCATCAGTGCCCCCGGGACCTTAAGCGATGAGCAGTTCTTC. Translation: CAISAPGTLSDEQFF.

This clonotype has only a few counts. The J gene is TRBJ2-3, the V gene TRBV29-1; possibly TRBD2 for D (5 bases). The CDR3 loop spans 14 amino acids. Germline V gene sequence: CDR1 SQVTM, CDR2 ANQGSEA. Trimming left V 6 bases short and J 2 bases short, with 15 bases between. The DNA for the CDR3 is TGCAGCGTCGTGTCAGGACTTCACACAGATACGCAGTATTTT. This gives the protein CSVVSGLHTDTQYF.

V and J are TRBV2 and TRBJ2-1; D not certain. The length of the CDR3 is 14 residues. Trimming shortened V by 3 bases and J by 4 bases, and 10 bases separated the two germline ends. Looked up from germline, CDR1 is SNHLY and CDR2 is FYNNEI. CDR3 in amino acids: CASSDSRAYNEQFF. The CDR3 DNA reads as TGTGCCAGCAGTGACAGTAGGGCTTACAATGAGCAGTTCTTC.